The rows below give T cell receptor beta chains drawn from one sample of a study of cytomegalovirus exposure and HLA in healthy donors. Sequencing was performed with immunoSEQ multiplex PCR; in TCRdb, only in-frame clones are kept and a portion is missing. The sample has 150,000 or so clones; the top ten hold around 1.6%. Sequencing input: PBMCs. The receptor set was obtained from a woman aged 40-49 years in good health and CMV-seropositive. Both conserved end residues are part of each CDR3. The order of the fields is V gene, CDR3 protein.

>TRBV6-1
CASSESGQNYNEQFF
>TRBV19
CASSIAGSQPQHF
>TRBV13
CASSFGTGEITEAFF
>TRBV28
CATRGGGNYEQYF
>TRBV5-5
CASSFGKGVEAFF
>TRBV10-3
CAIRGLAGAGEQFF
>TRBV27
CASSFRGADRPQHF
>TRBV30
CAWTHQGGYEQYF
>TRBV29-1
CSGPQGSLTYEQYF
>TRBV2
CASSERGGRAVHEQYF
>TRBV7-6
CASSGWSRSYEQYF
>TRBV19
CASSISPRGPSVEQYF
>TRBV30
CAWADISGSYEQYF
>TRBV7-3
CASSLRSGQAPVSNQPQHF
>TRBV5-4
CASSLAPLLAGLYNEQFF
>TRBV27
CASSPRLAGSSYEQYF
>TRBV19
CASSRGQNTEAFF
>TRBV6-5
CASSYSGAGEPYEQYF
>TRBV2
CASSESLGTGPPGELFF
>TRBV19
CASTPGQGTQPQHF
>TRBV11-2
CASSLVAGDTQYF
>TRBV13
CASSRTGTSGINTQYF
>TRBV28
CASSSGLAGTYEQYF
>TRBV28
CASSSLGLAGGDTQYF
>TRBV5-1
CASSLAPGLDSETQYF
>TRBV10-2
CASSLAASSYEQYF
>TRBV10-1
CASRTSGCYEQYF
>TRBV27
CASRKTGGGQPQHF
>TRBV5-4
CASSLVPGLAFHEQYF
>TRBV4-2
CASSHQVLDNEQFF
>TRBV7-2
CASSLARTIYEQYF
>TRBV29-1
CSATGGRFGTDTQYF
>TRBV27
CASARDPATNEKLFF
>TRBV19
CASSTRGSLGLQPQHF
>TRBV5-8
CASSLYVGREMLREQFF
>TRBV28
CASSNRDRSGYTF
>TRBV2
CASSMGTGGYQPQHF
>TRBV29-1
CSVTRGRQIDNEQFF
>TRBV11-3
CASSLRVSGRALFF
>TRBV10-2
CASGRQYNQPQHF
>TRBV18
CASSLGGLNEKLFF
>TRBV6-1
CASSEGASGTDTQYF
>TRBV14
CASSQDHRGTEAFF
>TRBV11-2
CASTEGGLGAFF
>TRBV7-3
CASSPGNQETQYF
>TRBV6-1
CASSDPGGNTEAFF
>TRBV23-1
CASSQARHLSYTEAFF
>TRBV4-3
CASSQAGNTEAFF
>TRBV19
CASSIAGTGDPTDTQYF
>TRBV27
CASSLIVFGSPRYEQYF
>TRBV7-2
CASAAKGGGNEKLFF
>TRBV5-1
CASSPAARTSSNEQYF
>TRBV7-9
CASSPPQEWNNEQFF
>TRBV7-9
CASSFSEAFF